The sample holds a few counts of the clone carrying this TCR beta chain. These data originate in a study of T-cell reconstitution after alpha-beta-depleted transplantation in children. The V end was cut by 1 base, the J end by 4 bases, with 13 bases between. The CDR3 totals 15 residues. Germline lookup yields CDR1 MGHRA and CDR2 YSYEKL. Unique molecular identifiers featured in how the TCRbeta library was prepared. One entry per CDR3 protein, called by TCRdb with MiXCR from the PCR reads. The sample holds roughly 250,000 distinct CDR3 sequences, roughly 8% seen once. This chain connects TRBV4-1 to TRBJ2-5; either TRBD1 or TRBD2 may supply D (6 bases each). Sequencing was performed on PBMCs, mostly from graft donor cells, taken 180 days after TCRalphabeta/CD19-depleted stem cell transplant. The receptor's source is a male patient between 5 and 17 years old who had a stem cell transplant for acute lymphoblastic leukemia, so the T cells may come from the graft donor. The CDR3: CASSQVPGASETQYF. DNA for the CDR3: TGCGCCAGCAGCCAAGTTCCGGGGGCGTCAGAGACCCAGTACTTC.